These 4 T cell receptor beta chains originate from one sample sequenced in a study of beta chain features in type 1 diabetes. The study reverse transcribed the entire isolated RNA, so it sequenced expressed TCRB transcripts. This table comes from immunoSEQ multiplex PCR, and its TCRdb copy is limited to in-frame clones, with some not included. Seen here are around 240,000 clones, about 63% observed once, and the top ten hold approximately 0.053%. The material sequenced was naive CD4+ T cells from blood. All receptors derive from a man aged 30 to 45 in good health.

The chain links TRBV29-1 to TRBJ1-5, with D tentatively TRBD1 (5 bases). Germline CDR1 SQVTM, CDR2 ANQGSEA. The CDR3 spans 14 residues. The V and J ends lost 6 bases and 5 bases respectively, with 17 bases between them. CDR3 in amino acids: CSVQSSRGDQPQHF. The CDR3 nucleotides read TGCAGCGTGCAATCCTCACGAGGGGATCAGCCCCAGCATTTT.

The chain recombines TRBV20-1 with TRBJ1-6, with TRBD1 as a possible D gene (5 bases). From germline, CDR1 is DFQATT and CDR2 SNEGSKA (reference sequence). Trimming stripped 6 bases from V and 12 bases from J, with 12 bases between. The length of the CDR3 is 11 residues. CDR3: CSAWGEGPLHF. The CDR3 DNA reads as TGCAGTGCGTGGGGGGAAGGACCCCTCCACTTT.

This chain joins TRBV7-9 and TRBJ2-5; 13 nucleotides agree with TRBD2. Per the germline V gene, CDR1 is SEHNR and CDR2 is FQNEAQ (reference sequence). This CDR3 contains 15 residues. With 6 bases clipped from V and 7 bases from J, the junction kept 8 bases outside the gene matches. The CDR3 spells CASSPGLAGSGTQYF. The CDR3 nucleotides read TGTGCCAGCAGTCCGGGACTAGCGGGATCCGGGACCCAGTACTTC.

The chain combines TRBV10-3 with TRBJ2-1, with TRBD1 identical over 9 bases. Germline V gives CDR1 ENHRY, CDR2 SYGVKD. The CDR3 length is 15 residues. The junction had 8 bases not matched to a gene; V was cut back by 7 bases and J by 4 bases. CDR3 protein: CAINPGTGRYNEQFF. CDR3 in DNA: TGTGCCATCAATCCCGGGACAGGGAGATACAATGAGCAGTTCTTC.